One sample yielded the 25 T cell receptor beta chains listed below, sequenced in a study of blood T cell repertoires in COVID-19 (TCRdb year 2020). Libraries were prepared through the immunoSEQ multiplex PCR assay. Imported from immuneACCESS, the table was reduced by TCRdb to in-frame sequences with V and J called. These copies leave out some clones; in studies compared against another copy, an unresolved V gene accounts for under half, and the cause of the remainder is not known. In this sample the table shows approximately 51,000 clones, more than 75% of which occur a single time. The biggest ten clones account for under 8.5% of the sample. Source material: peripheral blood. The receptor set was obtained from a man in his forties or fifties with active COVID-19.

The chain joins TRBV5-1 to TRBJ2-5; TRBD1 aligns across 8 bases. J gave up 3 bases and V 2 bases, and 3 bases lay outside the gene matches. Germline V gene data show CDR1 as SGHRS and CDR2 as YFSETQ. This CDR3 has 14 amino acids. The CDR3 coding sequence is TGCGCCAGCAGCTTATGGACAGGGAAAGAGACCCAGTACTTC. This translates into CASSLWTGKETQYF.

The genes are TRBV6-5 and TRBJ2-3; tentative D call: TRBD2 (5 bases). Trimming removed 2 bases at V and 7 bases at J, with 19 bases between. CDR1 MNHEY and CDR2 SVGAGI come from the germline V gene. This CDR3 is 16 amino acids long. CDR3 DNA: TGTGCCAGCAGTTACAGTAGAGAGGGAAGCAGAAATACGCAGTATTTT. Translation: CASSYSREGSRNTQYF.

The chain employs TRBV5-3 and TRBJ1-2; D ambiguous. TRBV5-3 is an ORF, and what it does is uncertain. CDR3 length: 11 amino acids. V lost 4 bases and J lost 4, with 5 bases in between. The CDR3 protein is CARSPIYGYTF. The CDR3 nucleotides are TGTGCCAGAAGCCCCATCTATGGCTACACCTTC.

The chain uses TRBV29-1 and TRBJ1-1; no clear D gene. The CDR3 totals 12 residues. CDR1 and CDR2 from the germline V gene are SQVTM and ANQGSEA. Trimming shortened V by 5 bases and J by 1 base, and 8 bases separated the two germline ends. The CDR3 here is CSVYSWNTEAFF. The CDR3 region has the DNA TGCAGCGTTTACTCGTGGAACACTGAAGCTTTCTTT.

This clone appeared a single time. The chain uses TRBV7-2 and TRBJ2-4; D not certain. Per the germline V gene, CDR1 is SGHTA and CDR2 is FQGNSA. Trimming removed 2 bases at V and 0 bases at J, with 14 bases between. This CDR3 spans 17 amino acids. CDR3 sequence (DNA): TGTGCCAGCAGCTTAATCTCCGTTGGCCTAGCCAAAAACATTCAGTACTTC. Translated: CASSLISVGLAKNIQYF. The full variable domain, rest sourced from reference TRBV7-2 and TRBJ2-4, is GAGVSQSPSNKVTEKGKDVELRCDPISGHTALYWYRQSLGQGLEFLIYFQGNSAPDKSGLPSDRFSAERTGGSVSTLTIQRTQQEDSAVYLCASSLISVGLAKNIQYFGAGTRLSVL.

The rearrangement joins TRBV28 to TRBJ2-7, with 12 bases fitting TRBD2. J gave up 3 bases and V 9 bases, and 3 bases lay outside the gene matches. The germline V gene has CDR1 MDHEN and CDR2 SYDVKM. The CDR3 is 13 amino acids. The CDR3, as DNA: TGTGCCAGTCTACTAGCGGGGGGCTACGAGCAGTACTTC. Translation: CASLLAGGYEQYF.

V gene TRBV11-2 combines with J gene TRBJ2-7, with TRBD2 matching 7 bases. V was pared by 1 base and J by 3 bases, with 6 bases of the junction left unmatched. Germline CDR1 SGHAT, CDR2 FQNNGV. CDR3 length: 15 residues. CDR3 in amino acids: CASSLGSGLGYEQYF. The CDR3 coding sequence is TGTGCCAGCAGCTTAGGTTCAGGACTAGGCTACGAGCAGTACTTC.

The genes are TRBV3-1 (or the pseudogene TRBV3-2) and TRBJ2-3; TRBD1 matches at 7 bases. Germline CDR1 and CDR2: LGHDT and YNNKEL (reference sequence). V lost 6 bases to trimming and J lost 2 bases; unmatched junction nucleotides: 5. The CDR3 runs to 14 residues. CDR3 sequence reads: CASRSGQNTDTQYF. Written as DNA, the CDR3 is TGTGCCAGCAGGTCGGGACAGAACACAGATACGCAGTATTTT.

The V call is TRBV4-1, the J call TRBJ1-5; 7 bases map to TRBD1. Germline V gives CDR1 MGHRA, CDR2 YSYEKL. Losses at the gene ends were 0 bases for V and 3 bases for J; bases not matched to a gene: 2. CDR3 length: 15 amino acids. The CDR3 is CASSQEGTDNQPQHF. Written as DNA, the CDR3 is TGCGCCAGCAGCCAAGAAGGGACAGACAATCAGCCCCAGCATTTT.

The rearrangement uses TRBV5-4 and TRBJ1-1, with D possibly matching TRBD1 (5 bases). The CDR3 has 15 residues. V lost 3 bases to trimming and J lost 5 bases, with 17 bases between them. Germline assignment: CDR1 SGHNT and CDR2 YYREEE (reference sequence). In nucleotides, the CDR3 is TGTGCCAGCAGCTACGACCCCGGGGGGGGGACTGAAGCTTTCTTT. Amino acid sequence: CASSYDPGGGTEAFF. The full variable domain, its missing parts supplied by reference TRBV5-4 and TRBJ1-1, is ETGVTQSPTHLIKTRGQQVTLRCSSQSGHNTVSWYQQALGQGPQFIFQYYREEENGRGNFPPRFSGLQFPNYSSELNVNALELDDSALYLCASSYDPGGGTEAFFGQGTRLTVV.

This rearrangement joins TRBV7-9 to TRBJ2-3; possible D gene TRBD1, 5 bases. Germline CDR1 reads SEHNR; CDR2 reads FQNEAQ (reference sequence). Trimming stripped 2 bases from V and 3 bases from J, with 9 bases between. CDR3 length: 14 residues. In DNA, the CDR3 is TGTGCCAGCAGCTTACCCAGGGCAACAGATACGCAGTATTTT. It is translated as CASSLPRATDTQYF.

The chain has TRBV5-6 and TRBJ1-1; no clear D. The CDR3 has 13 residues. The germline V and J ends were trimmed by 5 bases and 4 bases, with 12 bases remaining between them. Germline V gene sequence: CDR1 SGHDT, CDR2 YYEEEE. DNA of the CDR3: TGTGCCAGCAGTCCAGGATCGAGCACTGAAGCTTTCTTT. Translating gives CASSPGSSTEAFF.

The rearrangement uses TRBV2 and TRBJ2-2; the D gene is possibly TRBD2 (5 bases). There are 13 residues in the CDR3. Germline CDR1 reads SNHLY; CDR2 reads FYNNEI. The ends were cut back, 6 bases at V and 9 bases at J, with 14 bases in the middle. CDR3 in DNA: TGTGCCAGCAGAGAGAGGGAGACCCGGGAGCTGTTTTTT. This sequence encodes CASRERETRELFF.

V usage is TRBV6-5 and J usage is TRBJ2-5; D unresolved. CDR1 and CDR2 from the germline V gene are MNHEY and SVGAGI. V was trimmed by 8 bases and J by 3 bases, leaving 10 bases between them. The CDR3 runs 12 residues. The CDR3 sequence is CASGVGKETQYF. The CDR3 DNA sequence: TGTGCCAGCGGAGTCGGAAAAGAGACCCAGTACTTC.

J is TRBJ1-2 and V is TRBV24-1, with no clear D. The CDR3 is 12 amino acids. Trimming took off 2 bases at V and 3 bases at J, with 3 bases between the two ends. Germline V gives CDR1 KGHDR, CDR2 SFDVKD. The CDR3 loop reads CATSDSDYGYTF. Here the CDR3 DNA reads TGTGCCACCAGTGATTCGGACTATGGCTACACCTTC.

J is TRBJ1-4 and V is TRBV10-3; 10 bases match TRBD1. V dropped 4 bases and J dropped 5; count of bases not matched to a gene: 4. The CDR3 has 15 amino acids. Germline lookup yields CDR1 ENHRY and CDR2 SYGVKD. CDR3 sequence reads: CAISARTGGNEKLFF. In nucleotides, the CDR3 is TGTGCCATCAGTGCTCGGACAGGGGGGAATGAAAAACTGTTTTTT.

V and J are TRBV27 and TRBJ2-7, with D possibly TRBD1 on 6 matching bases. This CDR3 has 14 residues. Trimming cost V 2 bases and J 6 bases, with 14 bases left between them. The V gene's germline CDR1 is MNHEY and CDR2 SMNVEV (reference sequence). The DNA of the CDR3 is TGTGCCAGCAGTTTAAAGTCCAGGGGCGGCGAGCAGTACTTC. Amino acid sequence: CASSLKSRGGEQYF.

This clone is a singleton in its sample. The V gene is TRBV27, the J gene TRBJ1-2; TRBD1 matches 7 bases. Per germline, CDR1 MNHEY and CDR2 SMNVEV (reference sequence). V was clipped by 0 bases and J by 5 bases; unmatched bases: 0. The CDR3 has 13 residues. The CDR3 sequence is CASSLSTGYGYTF. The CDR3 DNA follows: TGTGCCAGCAGTTTATCGACAGGGTATGGCTACACCTTC.

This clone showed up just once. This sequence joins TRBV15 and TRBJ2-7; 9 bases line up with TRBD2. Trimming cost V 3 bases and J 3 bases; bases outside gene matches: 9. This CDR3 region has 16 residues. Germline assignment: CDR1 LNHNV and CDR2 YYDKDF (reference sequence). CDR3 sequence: CATSSQTSGALYEQYF. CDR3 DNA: TGTGCCACCAGCAGTCAGACTAGCGGAGCCCTCTACGAGCAGTACTTC.

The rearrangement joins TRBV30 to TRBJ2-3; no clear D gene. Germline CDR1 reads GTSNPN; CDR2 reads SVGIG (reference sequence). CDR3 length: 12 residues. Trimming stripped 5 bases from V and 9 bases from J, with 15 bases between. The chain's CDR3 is CAWEATQITQYF. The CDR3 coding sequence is TGTGCCTGGGAAGCGACCCAGATCACGCAGTATTTT. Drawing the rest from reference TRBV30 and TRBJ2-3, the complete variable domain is SQTIHQWPATLVQPVGSPLSLECTVEGTSNPNLYWYRQAAGRGLQLLFYSVGIGQISSEVPQNLSASRPQDRQFILSSKKLLLSDSGFYLCAWEATQITQYFGPGTRLTVL.

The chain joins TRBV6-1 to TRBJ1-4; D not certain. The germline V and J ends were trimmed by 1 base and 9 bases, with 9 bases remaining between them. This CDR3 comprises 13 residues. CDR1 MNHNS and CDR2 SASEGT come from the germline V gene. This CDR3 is CASSEGARQKLFF. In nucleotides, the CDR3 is TGTGCCAGCAGTGAAGGTGCCAGGCAAAAACTGTTTTTT.

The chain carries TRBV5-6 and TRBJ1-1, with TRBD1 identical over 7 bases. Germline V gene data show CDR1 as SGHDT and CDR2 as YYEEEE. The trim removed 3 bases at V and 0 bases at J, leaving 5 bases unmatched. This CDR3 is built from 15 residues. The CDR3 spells CASSWMTGLNTEAFF. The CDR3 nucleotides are TGTGCCAGCAGCTGGATGACAGGGTTGAACACTGAAGCTTTCTTT.

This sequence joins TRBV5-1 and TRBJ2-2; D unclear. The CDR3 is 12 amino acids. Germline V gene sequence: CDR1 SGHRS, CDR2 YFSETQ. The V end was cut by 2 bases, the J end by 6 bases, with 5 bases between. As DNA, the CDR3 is TGCGCCAGCAGCTTAACGGCCGGGGAGCTGTTTTTT. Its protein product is CASSLTAGELFF.

Here the CDR3 reads CASSRHSGTGSSPLHF. The DNA for the CDR3 is TGCGCCAGCAGCCGACACTCCGGGACAGGGAGCTCACCCCTCCACTTT. The chain uses TRBV4-1 and TRBJ1-6; TRBD1 aligns across 9 bases. The CDR3 extends over 16 amino acids. Per germline, CDR1 MGHRA and CDR2 YSYEKL. The ends lost 4 bases at V and 10 bases at J; junction bases unmatched: 11.

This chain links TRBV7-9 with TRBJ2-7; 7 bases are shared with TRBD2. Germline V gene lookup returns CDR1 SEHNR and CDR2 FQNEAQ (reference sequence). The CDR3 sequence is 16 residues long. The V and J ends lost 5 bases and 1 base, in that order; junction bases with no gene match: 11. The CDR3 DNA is TGTGCCAGCAGCCCGGTGATAGCGGGCAGGTCCTACGAGCAGTACTTC. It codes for CASSPVIAGRSYEQYF.